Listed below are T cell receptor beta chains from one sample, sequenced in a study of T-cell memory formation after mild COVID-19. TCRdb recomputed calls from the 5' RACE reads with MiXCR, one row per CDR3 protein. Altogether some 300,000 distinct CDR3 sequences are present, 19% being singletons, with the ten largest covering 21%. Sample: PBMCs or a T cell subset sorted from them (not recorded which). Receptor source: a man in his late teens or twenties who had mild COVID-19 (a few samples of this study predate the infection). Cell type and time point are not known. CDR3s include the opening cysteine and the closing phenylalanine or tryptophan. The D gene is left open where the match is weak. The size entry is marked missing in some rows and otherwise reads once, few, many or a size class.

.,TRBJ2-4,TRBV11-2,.,CASSFNPEAKNIQYF,TGTGCCAGCAGCTTTAACCCAGAAGCCAAAAACATTCAGTACTTC
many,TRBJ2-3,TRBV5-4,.,CASKSSTDTQYF,TGTGCCAGCAAATCTTCCACAGATACGCAGTATTTT
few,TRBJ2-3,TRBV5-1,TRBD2,CASSLERGGPDTQYF,TGCGCCAGCAGCTTGGAGCGGGGGGGCCCAGATACGCAGTATTTT
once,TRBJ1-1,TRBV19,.,CASSMARTEAFF,TGTGCCAGTAGTATGGCGAGGACTGAAGCTTTCTTT
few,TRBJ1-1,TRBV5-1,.,CASSLGSETEAFF,TGCGCCAGCAGTCTGGGATCAGAGACTGAAGCTTTCTTT
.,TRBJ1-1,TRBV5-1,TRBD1,CASSWGTGRNTEAFF,TGCGCCAGCAGCTGGGGGACAGGGAGGAACACTGAAGCTTTCTTT
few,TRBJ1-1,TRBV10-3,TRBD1,CAISGPGQGGSEAFF,TGTGCCATCAGTGGCCCGGGACAGGGGGGATCTGAAGCTTTCTTT
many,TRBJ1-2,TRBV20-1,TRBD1,CSARGPGQGNNYGYTF,TGCAGTGCTAGGGGGCCGGGACAGGGAAATAACTATGGCTACACCTTC
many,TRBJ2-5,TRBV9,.,CASSVYGAHGQETQYF,TGTGCCAGCAGCGTGTATGGGGCGCATGGGCAAGAGACCCAGTACTTC
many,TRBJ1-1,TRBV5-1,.,CASSLGTEAFF,TGCGCCAGCAGCTTAGGCACTGAAGCTTTCTTT
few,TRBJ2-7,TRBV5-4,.,CASSLPTTDEQYF,TGTGCCAGCAGCTTGCCCACTACAGACGAGCAGTACTTC
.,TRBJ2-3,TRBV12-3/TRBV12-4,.,CASSLEVASDTQYF,TGTGCCAGCAGTTTAGAGGTAGCATCAGATACGCAGTATTTT
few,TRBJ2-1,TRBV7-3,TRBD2,CASSPTSGGASRNEQFF,TGTGCCAGCAGCCCGACTAGCGGGGGGGCGTCTAGGAATGAGCAGTTCTTC
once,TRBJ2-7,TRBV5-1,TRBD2,CASSSPGTSSYEQYF,TGCGCCAGCAGCTCCCCCGGGACTAGCAGCTACGAGCAGTACTTC
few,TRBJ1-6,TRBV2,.,CASSERAHSSYNSPLHF,TGTGCCAGCAGTGAACGGGCTCATAGCTCCTATAATTCACCCCTCCACTTT
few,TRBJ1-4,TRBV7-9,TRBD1,CASSPRTGPTTLKLFF,TGTGCCAGCAGCCCTCGGACAGGTCCTACTACCCTGAAACTGTTTTTT
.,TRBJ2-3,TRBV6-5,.,CASSQMGLAISTDTQYF,TGTGCCAGCAGCCAAATGGGGCTGGCGATTAGCACAGATACGCAGTATTTT
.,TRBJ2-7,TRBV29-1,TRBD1,CSAAGQGGEQYF,TGCAGCGCCGCGGGACAGGGGGGCGAGCAGTACTTC
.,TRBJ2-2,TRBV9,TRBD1,CASSPRTGPHGELFF,TGTGCCAGCAGCCCGCGGACAGGGCCGCACGGGGAGCTGTTTTTT
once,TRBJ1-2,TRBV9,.,CASSPTSGEGYTF,TGTGCCAGCAGCCCGACCTCGGGTGAAGGCTACACCTTC
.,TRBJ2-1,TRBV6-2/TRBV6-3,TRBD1,CASSYQGAHNEQFF,TGTGCCAGCAGTTACCAGGGGGCTCACAATGAGCAGTTCTTC
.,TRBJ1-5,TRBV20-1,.,CSAQLGNQPQHF,TGCAGTGCGCAGCTGGGCAATCAGCCCCAGCATTTT
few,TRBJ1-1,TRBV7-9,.,CASSLRTSRDTEAFF,TGTGCCAGCAGCCTACGGACCTCAAGGGACACTGAAGCTTTCTTT
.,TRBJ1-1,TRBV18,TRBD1,CASSPLTPGGAGNTEAFF,TGTGCCAGCTCACCCCTAACCCCAGGGGGCGCGGGGAACACTGAAGCTTTCTTT
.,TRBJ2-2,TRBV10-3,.,CAITTGSGELFF,TGTGCCATCACAACAGGGTCCGGGGAGCTGTTTTTT
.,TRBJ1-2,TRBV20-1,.,CSAWTLAENGYTF,TGCAGTGCCTGGACCCTCGCGGAGAATGGCTACACCTTC
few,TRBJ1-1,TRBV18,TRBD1,CASSPQGIEAFF,TGTGCCAGCTCCCCACAGGGGATTGAAGCTTTCTTT
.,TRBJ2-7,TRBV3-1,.,CASSHSSTYEQYF,TGTGCCAGCAGCCATAGTTCGACCTACGAGCAGTACTTC
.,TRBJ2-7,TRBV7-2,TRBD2,CASSVEASGGTYEQYF,TGTGCCAGCAGCGTAGAGGCTAGCGGGGGAACCTACGAGCAGTACTTC
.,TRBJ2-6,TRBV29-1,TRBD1,CSARGTGVSGANVLTF,TGCAGCGCAAGGGGGACAGGCGTCTCTGGGGCCAACGTCCTGACTTTC
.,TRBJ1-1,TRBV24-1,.,CATREGLNTEAFF,TGTGCCACCAGGGAGGGTTTGAACACTGAAGCTTTCTTT